This TCR beta chain is drawn from a study of cytomegalovirus exposure and HLA in healthy donors. In germline, CDR1 is ENHRY, CDR2 SYGVKD. V was trimmed by 6 bases and J by 2 bases, leaving 10 bases between them. This CDR3 contains 13 residues. With 60 Vbeta and 13 Jbeta primers, the PCR was carried out. Generated by immunoSEQ multiplex PCR, the TCRdb table keeps only in-frame clones and is missing some. The sample contains 140,000 to 150,000 clones, around 73% of which appear only once. Sequenced input: PBMCs. The clonotype was recovered from a woman aged 18-29 years in good health and CMV-seronegative. The rearrangement joins TRBV10-3 to TRBJ2-5; TRBD1 might be the D (6 bases). CDR3 in amino acids: CAISGTSQETQYF. The CDR3 nucleotides are TGTGCCATCAGCGGGACATCGCAAGAGACCCAGTACTTC.